This is a list of T cell receptor beta chains from one sample in a study of cytomegalovirus exposure and HLA in healthy donors. TCRdb keeps only in-frame clones here, not all; method: immunoSEQ multiplex PCR. The sample carries over 150,000 clones, 75% to 85% recorded once. Sequencing used PBMCs. Receptor source: a woman between 25 and 40 years old in good health and CMV-seropositive. CDR3s include the opening cysteine and the closing phenylalanine or tryptophan. A D gene is named only where the DNA matches it firmly. Clone size is shown for a subset of rows, as once, few, many or a class of expanded clone.

cdr3_length	clone_size	j_call	v_call	d_call	cdr3_nt	cdr3_aa
14	.	TRBJ2-5	TRBV28	.	TGTGCCAGCAGTTCCCCCCAGTACCAAGAGACCCAGTACTTC	CASSSPQYQETQYF
16	.	TRBJ2-2	TRBV6-5	.	TGTGCCAGCAGTTATGCGGAGTCGTCGAACACCGGGGAGCTGTTTTTT	CASSYAESSNTGELFF
14	.	TRBJ2-1	TRBV5-1	TRBD2	TGCGCCAGCAGTTCGCGGGCGGGGGGCAATGAGCAGTTCTTC	CASSSRAGGNEQFF
14	.	TRBJ1-2	TRBV11-3	.	TGTGCCAGCAGCTTTGACGGGAATGACTATGGCTACACCTTC	CASSFDGNDYGYTF
14	.	TRBJ1-1	TRBV18	TRBD1	TGTGCCAGCTCACCTCAGGGGGGAGAAACTGAAGCTTTCTTT	CASSPQGGETEAFF
14	.	TRBJ2-7	TRBV2	.	TGTGCCAGCAGTGTGAGTCAGGGCTTACACGAGCAGTACTTC	CASSVSQGLHEQYF
16	.	TRBJ2-5	TRBV11-3	TRBD2	TGTGCCAGCAGCTTAGGAGTGGGACTAGCGGTTGAGACCCAGTACTTC	CASSLGVGLAVETQYF
13	.	TRBJ2-7	TRBV30	TRBD2	TGTGCCCGTACTCTAGCGGGAGATGGCGAGCAGTACTTC	CARTLAGDGEQYF
14	.	TRBJ1-5	TRBV5-8	.	TGTGCCAGCAGCTTGGACGGGGTGAGTCAGCCCCAGCATTTT	CASSLDGVSQPQHF
14	.	TRBJ2-5	TRBV7-9	TRBD2	TGTGCCAGCTCCCCGGGACTAGCGATAGAGACCCAGTACTTC	CASSPGLAIETQYF
10	once	TRBJ2-1	TRBV20-1	.	TGCAGTGCTAGTGACTACCAGCAGTTCTTC	CSASDYQQFF
16	.	TRBJ2-2	TRBV6-4	TRBD1	TGTGCCAGCAGTGTAGGGACAGCCGCGAACACCGGGGAGCTGTTTTTT	CASSVGTAANTGELFF
16	few	TRBJ2-1	TRBV5-5	.	TGTGCCAGCAGCCCGGACCAGGGTCACGACTACAATGAGCAGTTCTTC	CASSPDQGHDYNEQFF
15	.	TRBJ2-5	TRBV25-1	TRBD2	TGTGCCAGCAGTCAACTAGCGGGAGGATCTGAGACCCAGTACTTC	CASSQLAGGSETQYF
15	.	TRBJ2-3	TRBV11-2	TRBD2	TGTGCCAGCAGCCCGAGCGGGGCCGGAGGAGATACGCAGTATTTT	CASSPSGAGGDTQYF
18	.	TRBJ2-1	TRBV29-1	.	TGCAGCGTTGAAGATCTCTTCTCGGGTCAGGGGCTCAACAATGAGCAGTTCTTC	CSVEDLFSGQGLNNEQFF
15	few	TRBJ2-3	TRBV11-2	.	TGTGCCAGCAGCTCTCCCGGGACTTACACAGATACGCAGTATTTT	CASSSPGTYTDTQYF
13	.	TRBJ2-7	TRBV7-8	.	TGTGCCAGCAGCCCCGACAGATACTACGAGCAGTACTTC	CASSPDRYYEQYF
13	.	TRBJ2-1	TRBV28	TRBD2	TGTGCCAGCAGTTTGACCCAGCGGGAGTTTTGGTTCTTC	CASSLTQREFWFF
16	.	TRBJ1-2	TRBV9	TRBD1	TGTGCCAGCAGCCTTCTCTCGACAGGGGCCCTCTATGGCTACACCTTC	CASSLLSTGALYGYTF
14	.	TRBJ2-3	TRBV28	.	TGTGCCAGCAGTTCTCAGATTAGCACAGATACGCAGTATTTT	CASSSQISTDTQYF
13	.	TRBJ2-7	TRBV28	.	TGTGCCAGTTATGGGAGCCCTACCTACGAGCAGTACTTC	CASYGSPTYEQYF
15	once	TRBJ2-1	TRBV6-5	TRBD2	TGTGCCAGCAGTTACTCTCGAGGGACTAGCGTAGAGCAGTTCTTC	CASSYSRGTSVEQFF
14	.	TRBJ2-3	TRBV30	.	TGTGCCTGGCCCTCCGGGGAGAGCACAGATACGCAGTATTTT	CAWPSGESTDTQYF
14	.	TRBJ1-3	TRBV30	.	TGTGCCTGGAGTTCCGGGATTTCTGGAAACACCATATATTTT	CAWSSGISGNTIYF
16	few	TRBJ2-7	TRBV7-6	TRBD2	TGTGCCAGCAGCCCGCTGGGGAGCGGGATTTTATACGAGCAGTACTTC	CASSPLGSGILYEQYF
17	.	TRBJ2-3	TRBV5-6	.	TGTGCCAGCAGCTTGGACTTCGACGGGTCTAGCACAGATACGCAGTATTTT	CASSLDFDGSSTDTQYF
14	.	TRBJ2-2	TRBV7-2	.	TGTGCCAGCAGCCGCGGGACTCTCGCCGGGGAGCTGTTTTTT	CASSRGTLAGELFF
12	.	TRBJ1-1	TRBV28	TRBD1	TGTGCCAGCAGTTTCAGGGGGCTGCGAGCTTTCTTT	CASSFRGLRAFF
17	.	TRBJ2-2	TRBV14	.	TGTGCCAGCAGCCAGCTTCGGGGAACTCGGTCCGCCGGGGAGCTGTTTTTT	CASSQLRGTRSAGELFF
16	few	TRBJ2-3	TRBV7-8	.	TGTGCCAGCAGCCAAATTAGCGGCCCTAGCACAGATACGCAGTATTTT	CASSQISGPSTDTQYF
16	.	TRBJ1-2	TRBV4-3	.	TGCGCCAGCATCCAAGAAACTCAGACAGGAGGCTGGGGCTACACCTTC	CASIQETQTGGWGYTF
16	.	TRBJ1-2	TRBV9	.	TGTGCCAGCAGCGTAGACCTAAAAACCAACAACTATGGCTACACCTTC	CASSVDLKTNNYGYTF
15	.	TRBJ2-7	TRBV4-3	TRBD2	TGCGCCAGCAGCTCGGGACTAGCCGGTCCCTACGAGCAGTACTTC	CASSSGLAGPYEQYF
13	.	TRBJ1-1	TRBV30	.	TGTGCCTGGAGACCAGGGCAGAACACTGAAGCTTTCTTT	CAWRPGQNTEAFF
11	.	TRBJ1-1	TRBV30	.	TGTGCCTTGTGGCGGGGGACTGAAGCTTTCTTT	CALWRGTEAFF
15	.	TRBJ2-7	TRBV11-3	TRBD2	TGTGCCAGCAGCTTAGACCCGGGACTAGCATCCGAGCAGTACTTC	CASSLDPGLASEQYF
15	few	TRBJ2-7	TRBV10-1	TRBD1	TGCGCCAGCAGCCGCACAGGGGGCCGTCGGTGGGAGCAGTACTTC	CASSRTGGRRWEQYF
14	few	TRBJ2-4	TRBV7-8	.	TGTGCCAGCAGCCCGGGACTAGCCAAAAACATTCAGTACTTC	CASSPGLAKNIQYF
14	.	TRBJ1-5	TRBV9	TRBD1	TGTGCCAGCAGCGTAGGGACAGGCTATCAGCCCCAGCATTTT	CASSVGTGYQPQHF
15	.	TRBJ2-2	TRBV27	TRBD1	TGTGCCAGCACCCAGGACAGGGGGGTTCCCGGGGAGCTGTTTTTT	CASTQDRGVPGELFF
15	.	TRBJ1-1	TRBV6-6	.	TGTGCCAGCAGTTACTCGAGAGGAGTGAACACTGAAGCTTTCTTT	CASSYSRGVNTEAFF
17	.	TRBJ2-1	TRBV13	.	TGTGCCAGCAGCTACCTACCGCTAGCTGAAACTTACAATGAGCAGTTCTTC	CASSYLPLAETYNEQFF
11	.	TRBJ2-1	TRBV11-2	.	TGTGCCAGCACTCCCTACAATGAGCAGTTCTTC	CASTPYNEQFF
15	.	TRBJ1-4	TRBV6-5	.	TGTGCCAGCAGTTCTATTTCAGGGGTTAATGAAAAACTGTTTTTT	CASSSISGVNEKLFF
13	.	TRBJ2-7	TRBV29-1	.	TGCAGCGCCGTGACAGGCACGGCCTACGAGCAGTACTTC	CSAVTGTAYEQYF
15	.	TRBJ2-1	TRBV6-1	TRBD2	TGTGCCAGCAGTAGCCTAGCGGGAGCCGGGAATGAGCAGTTCTTC	CASSSLAGAGNEQFF
16	.	TRBJ2-7	TRBV4-1	TRBD1	TGCGCCAGCAGCCAACTCCCGGGACAGGGCACCTACGAGCAGTACTTC	CASSQLPGQGTYEQYF
15	.	TRBJ2-5	TRBV18	.	TGTGCCAGCTCACCAATCCCCGGGACACAAGAGACCCAGTACTTC	CASSPIPGTQETQYF
15	.	TRBJ1-4	TRBV6-1	.	TGTGCCAGCAGTGAAGCTTTTGGGGGGGAGGAAAAACTGTTTTTT	CASSEAFGGEEKLFF
17	.	TRBJ2-7	TRBV11-1	TRBD2	TGTGCCTCAATAGACGGAGGCGGGAGGCTCCCCCGAGGCAAGCAGTACTTC	CASIDGGGRLPRGKQYF
14	.	TRBJ1-1	TRBV6-5	.	TGTGCCAGCAGTTACGAGGAGGGGATGACTGAAGCTTTCTTT	CASSYEEGMTEAFF
12	.	TRBJ2-5	TRBV6-1	TRBD1	TGTGCCAGCATGTGGACAGGGGAACCCCAGTACTTC	CASMWTGEPQYF
14	.	TRBJ1-5	TRBV6-5	.	TGTGCCAGCAGTTACTCGCAGGGAGGTCAGCCCCAGCATTTT	CASSYSQGGQPQHF
12	.	TRBJ2-1	TRBV7-2	.	TGTGCCAGCAGCTTAAACCCGAGTGAGCAGTTCTTC	CASSLNPSEQFF
15	.	TRBJ2-1	TRBV28	TRBD2	TGTGCCAGCAGTTTATTCCGGGAGGGCCTTGATGAGCAGTTCTTC	CASSLFREGLDEQFF
13	.	TRBJ2-7	TRBV28	.	TGTGCCAGCACCACGGGAGACTCCTACGAGCAGTACTTC	CASTTGDSYEQYF
16	.	TRBJ2-2	TRBV7-9	TRBD1	TGTGCCAGCAGCCAGGGGGGACAGGGGTTCGCCGGGGAGCTGTTTTTT	CASSQGGQGFAGELFF